This T cell receptor beta chain was recorded in a study of T cell repertoires in cytomegalovirus infection. Study at large: Epitope selection comprised recently identified HLA-C-restricted CMV epitopes and well-studied HLA-B-restricted CMV epitopes. The public TCR beta signatures pointed to both CMV infection and matching HLA type.

Whole-study results and caveats: CMV-specific TCR beta clonotypes restricted by HLA-C were the ones dominating the ex vivo response. The study identified carriers of CMV plus the relevant HLA from cumulative public TCR beta family frequency.

TCRdb used MiXCR to reprocess the reads, holding one entry per CDR3 protein. The sample has 550,000 to 700,000 distinct CDR3 sequences; 40% are singletons. This clonotype was observed a handful of times. Its antigen is not known. The germline gives CDR1 SNHLY, CDR2 FYNNEI. Trimming removed 0 bases from V and 7 bases from J; junction bases left unmatched: 8. This CDR3 comprises 15 residues. The chain links TRBV2 to TRBJ1-2, with 7 bases identical to TRBD1. This receptor was taken from a human donor in good health (CMV status not recorded). Some clones in this sample may be carry-over from other donors' samples. The sequences come from cultured PBMCs, collected from culture after CMV antigen stimulation. This chain's CDR3 is CASSEAATGFGGYTF. The CDR3 region has the DNA TGTGCCAGCAGTGAAGCGGCGACAGGGTTTGGTGGCTACACCTTC.